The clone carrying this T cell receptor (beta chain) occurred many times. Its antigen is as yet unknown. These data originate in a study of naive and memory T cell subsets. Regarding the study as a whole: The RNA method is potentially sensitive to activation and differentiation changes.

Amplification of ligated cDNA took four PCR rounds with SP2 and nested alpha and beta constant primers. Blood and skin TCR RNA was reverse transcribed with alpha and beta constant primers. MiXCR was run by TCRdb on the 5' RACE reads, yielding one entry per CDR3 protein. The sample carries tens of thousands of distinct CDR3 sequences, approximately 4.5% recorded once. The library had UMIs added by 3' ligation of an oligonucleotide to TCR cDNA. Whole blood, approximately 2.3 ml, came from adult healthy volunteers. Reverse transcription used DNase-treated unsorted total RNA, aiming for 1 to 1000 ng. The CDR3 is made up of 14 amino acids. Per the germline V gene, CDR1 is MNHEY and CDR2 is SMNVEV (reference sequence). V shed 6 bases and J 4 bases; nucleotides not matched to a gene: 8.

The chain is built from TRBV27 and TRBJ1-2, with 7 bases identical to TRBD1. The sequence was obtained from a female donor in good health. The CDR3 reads CASSAVGQIYGYTF. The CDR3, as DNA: TGTGCCAGCAGCGCTGTGGGACAGATCTATGGCTACACCTTC.